This T cell receptor (beta chain) was identified during a study of blood T cell repertoires in COVID-19. This table comes from immunoSEQ multiplex PCR, and its TCRdb copy is limited to in-frame clones, with some not included. This sample has roughly 150,000 clones, with 65% to 85% found just once. V shed 6 bases and J shed 7 bases, with 12 bases lying between them. This CDR3 has 12 amino acids. Germline V gene sequence: CDR1 SEHNR, CDR2 FQNEAQ (reference sequence). Material: peripheral blood. The J gene is TRBJ2-5, the V gene TRBV7-9; D gene ambiguous. This receptor was identified in a human donor in a cohort sampled during active COVID-19. The CDR3 region is CASSRPTGTQYF. In nucleotides, the CDR3 is TGTGCCAGCAGTCGTCCGACTGGGACCCAGTACTTC.